This paragraph reports one TCR beta chain. The antigen remains undetermined. Measured with immunoSEQ multiplex PCR; TCRdb has only the in-frame clones, and not every one. The sample includes approximately 28,000 clones, roughly 93% of them seen just once. This CDR3 is built from 14 residues. Germline loops: CDR1 MNHNS, CDR2 SASEGT. These data come from a study of graft-versus-host responses after intestinal transplantation. Overall study context: Multivisceral, liver-intestinal, or isolated intestinal transplants were received by the recipients. Recipients uniformly received anti-thymocyte globulin induction, followed by tacrolimus and steroids for two to four years.

Broader study findings: Present in recipient marrow, GvH clones included some that appeared first in ileum or blood. Early post-transplant HvG declines were associated with peak circulating GvH clone levels.

The source is a human patient who received an intestinal transplant, so some T cells may come from the graft donor. This material consisted of PBMCs, taken around 70 days after intestinal transplant. The J gene is TRBJ2-1, the V gene TRBV6-1; a weak D match, TRBD1 (7 bases). The CDR3 reads CAAGGRSSYNEQFF. CDR3 DNA: TGTGCAGCAGGGGGGAGGAGCTCCTACAATGAGCAGTTCTTC.